This T cell receptor (beta chain) was obtained from a study of blood T cell repertoires in COVID-19. TCRdb's table, derived via immunoSEQ multiplex PCR, lists solely in-frame clones and lacks some. The top ten clones hold 4% to 6% of a sample with about 59,000 clones, less than 90% of them seen once. CDR3 size: 15 residues. CDR1 is SGHNT, CDR2 YYREEE, per germline (reference sequence). V trimming: 4 bases; J trimming: 4 bases; junction bases outside the gene matches: 10. Sequenced: peripheral blood. The chain uses TRBV5-4 and TRBJ2-5, with 7 nucleotides matching TRBD1. The clonotype originates from an elderly man in a cohort sampled during active COVID-19. This CDR3 is CASSPSQGGAETQYF. In nucleotides, the CDR3 is TGTGCCAGCAGCCCCTCTCAAGGGGGCGCAGAGACCCAGTACTTC.